The 9 T cell receptor beta chains below were found in one sample sequenced in a study of blood T cells in healthy people across ages. PCR was performed a second time for about 7 to 12 cycles using a sample-barcoded 5' primer and a J-beta primer mix. Each CDR3 protein gets one entry after TCRdb re-called the 5' RACE reads with MiXCR. The sample yields more than 900,000 distinct CDR3 sequences, 25% to 30% seen once. This sample was shared with a second study, whose subject was T cells of mothers and their children.

The sequenced sample was blood. The origin of the receptors is a woman aged 35 to 49 in good health.

This rearrangement joins TRBV9 to TRBJ1-2; D is perhaps TRBD1 (6 bases). The germline V gene has CDR1 SGDLS and CDR2 YYNGEE. The CDR3 extends over 15 amino acids. Trimming stripped 0 bases from V and 2 bases from J, with 11 bases between. The CDR3 DNA reads TGTGCCAGCAGCGTAGAGCCAGGGGCCAACTATGGCTACACCTTC. It yields the protein CASSVEPGANYGYTF.

With respect to this clonotype: A clone one base away is much larger, so this may be a read error. The chain combines TRBV6-5 with TRBJ2-3; the D gene could be TRBD1 or TRBD2 (6 bases each). The CDR3 spans 15 residues. Looked up from germline, CDR1 is MNHEY and CDR2 is SVGAGI. The CDR3 coding sequence is TGTACCAGCAGTTTGTCGAGGGGGGCCACAGATACGCAGTATTTT. This gives the protein CTSSLSRGATDTQYF.

This clonotype was recorded a few times. The chain couples TRBV3-1 to TRBJ2-1, with 7 nucleotides matching TRBD1. Looked up from germline, CDR1 is LGHDT and CDR2 is YNNKEL (reference sequence). Trimming at V came to 7 bases and at J to 0 bases, leaving 3 bases not matched to a gene. The CDR3 extends over 14 amino acids. DNA of the CDR3: TGTGCCAGCAATAGACAGGGCTCCTACAATGAGCAGTTCTTC. This codes for CASNRQGSYNEQFF.

This clonotype was seen a handful of times. Germline and junction disagree at one end, which may indicate a read error. Written as DNA, the CDR3 is TGTGCCGTCAGTCTGGACAGGGAGGGCACAGATACGCAGTATTTT. It yields the protein CAVSLDREGTDTQYF. The chain links TRBV10-3 to TRBJ2-3; the match to TRBD1 covers 8 bases. The CDR3 is made up of 15 amino acids. Germline assignment: CDR1 ENHRY and CDR2 SYGVKD.

This clonotype was seen only a few times. The chain couples TRBV29-1 to TRBJ1-4; D may be TRBD1 (5 bases). This CDR3 has 14 residues. With 7 bases removed from V and 2 bases from J, the gap between germline ends came to 14 bases. Germline V lookup: CDR1 SQVTM, CDR2 ANQGSEA. CDR3 sequence (DNA): TGCAGCGCTGCCCTCGGGACCACTAATGAAAAACTGTTTTTT. Its protein is CSAALGTTNEKLFF.

CDR3 sequence: CSASGGFYEQYF. The CDR3 region has the DNA TGCAGTGCTAGCGGCGGGTTCTACGAGCAGTACTTC. The chain joins TRBV20-1 to TRBJ2-7; D possibly corresponds to TRBD2 (5 bases). CDR3 size: 12 residues. CDR1 is DFQATT and CDR2 is SNEGSKA in the germline V gene (reference sequence). V lost 3 bases and J 3 bases, leaving 9 bases between the germline ends.

The sample holds a few counts of this clonotype. The genes are TRBV28 and TRBJ2-7; TRBD1 or TRBD2 may be the D gene (5 bases each). The germline V gene has CDR1 MDHEN and CDR2 SYDVKM. V lost 7 bases to trimming and J lost 5 bases, with 21 bases between them. This CDR3 has 15 amino acids. CDR3 in amino acids: CASTTYRGSVDEQYF. The CDR3 nucleotides are TGTGCCAGCACTACCTACCGGGGCTCTGTAGACGAGCAGTACTTC.

This rearrangement joins TRBV7-9 to TRBJ2-5; D might be TRBD1 (6 bases). V lost 0 bases and J 2 bases, leaving 13 bases between the germline ends. The CDR3 is 16 amino acids. Germline V CDR1 and CDR2: SEHNR, FQNEAQ (reference sequence). CDR3 loop: CASSLAGTFLQETQYF. The CDR3 region has the DNA TGTGCCAGCAGCTTAGCTGGGACATTCCTACAAGAGACCCAGTACTTC.

This clonotype was seen a handful of times. V is TRBV12-3 or TRBV12-4 and J is TRBJ2-5, with 13 positions matching TRBD2. The CDR3 has 17 residues. The V segment lost 5 bases and the J segment 4 bases; nucleotides outside the gene matches: 10. CDR3 loop: CASSPERLAGGGETQYF. The CDR3 bases are TGTGCCAGCAGTCCAGAGCGACTAGCGGGGGGCGGAGAGACCCAGTACTTC.